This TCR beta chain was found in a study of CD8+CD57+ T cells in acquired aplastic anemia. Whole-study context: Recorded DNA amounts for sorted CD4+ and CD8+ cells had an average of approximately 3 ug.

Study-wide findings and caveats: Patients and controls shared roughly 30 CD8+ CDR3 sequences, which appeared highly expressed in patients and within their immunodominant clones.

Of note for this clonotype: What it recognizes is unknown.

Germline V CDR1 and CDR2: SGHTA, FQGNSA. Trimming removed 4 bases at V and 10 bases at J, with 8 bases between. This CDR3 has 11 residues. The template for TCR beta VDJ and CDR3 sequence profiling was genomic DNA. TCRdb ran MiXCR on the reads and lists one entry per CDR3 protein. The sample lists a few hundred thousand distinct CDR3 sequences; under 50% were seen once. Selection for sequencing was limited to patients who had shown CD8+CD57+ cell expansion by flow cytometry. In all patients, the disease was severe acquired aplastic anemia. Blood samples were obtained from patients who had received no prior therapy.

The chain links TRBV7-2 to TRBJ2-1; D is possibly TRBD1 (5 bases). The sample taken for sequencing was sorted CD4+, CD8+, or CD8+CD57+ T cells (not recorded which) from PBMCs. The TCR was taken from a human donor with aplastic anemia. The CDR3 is CASSSGHEQFF. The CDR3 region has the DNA TGTGCCAGCAGCTCCGGACACGAGCAGTTCTTC.